This TCR beta chain was identified during a study of blood T cell repertoires in COVID-19. As for the study in general: Researchers got acute and convalescent COVID-19 samples from the United States, Italy and Spain. Sample material is recorded as cDNA or gDNA derived from T cells, B-cell-depleted T cells, or PBMCs.

For this clone: The sample holds other DNA sequences that translate to the same CDR3.

The authors' processing: Scientists estimated how many nucleated cells there were by amplifying reference gene primers. The data were produced by immunoSEQ multiplex PCR, yet TCRdb's version contains in-frame clones alone and is incomplete. V, J and clone size were drawn from that table, and D and trimming were deduced from the DNA. The sample has over 100,000 clones; about 89% are singletons. This CDR3 has 14 amino acids. The junction had 3 bases not matched to a gene; V was cut back by 1 base and J by 4 bases. Per the germline V gene, CDR1 is LNHDA and CDR2 is SQIVND (reference sequence). Sequencing input: peripheral blood. This clonotype was obtained from a man aged 45 to 65 with active COVID-19. The J gene is TRBJ1-2, the V gene TRBV19, with 7 positions matching TRBD1. The CDR3 protein is CASSIGTGAYGYTF. CDR3 DNA: TGTGCCAGTAGTATAGGGACAGGCGCCTATGGCTACACCTTC.